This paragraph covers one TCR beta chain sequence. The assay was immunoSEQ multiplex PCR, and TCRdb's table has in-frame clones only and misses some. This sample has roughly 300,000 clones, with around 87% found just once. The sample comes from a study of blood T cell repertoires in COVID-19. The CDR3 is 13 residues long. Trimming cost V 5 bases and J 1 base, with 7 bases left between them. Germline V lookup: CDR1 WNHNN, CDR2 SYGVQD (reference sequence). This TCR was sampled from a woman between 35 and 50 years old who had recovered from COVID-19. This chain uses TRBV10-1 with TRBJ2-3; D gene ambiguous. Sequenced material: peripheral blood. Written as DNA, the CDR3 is TGCGCCAGCAGTCGCCGGGGCACAGATACGCAGTATTTT. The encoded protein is CASSRRGTDTQYF.